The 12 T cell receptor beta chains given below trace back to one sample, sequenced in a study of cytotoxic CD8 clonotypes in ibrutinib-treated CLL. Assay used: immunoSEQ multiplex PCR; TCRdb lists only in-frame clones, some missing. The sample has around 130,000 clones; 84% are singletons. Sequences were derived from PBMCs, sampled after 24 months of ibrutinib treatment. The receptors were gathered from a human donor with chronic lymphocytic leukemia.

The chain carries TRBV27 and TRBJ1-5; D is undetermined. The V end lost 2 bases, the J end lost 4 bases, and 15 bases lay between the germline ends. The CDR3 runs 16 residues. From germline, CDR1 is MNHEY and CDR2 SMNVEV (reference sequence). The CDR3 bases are TGTGCCAGCAGTTTAAGATTCAAGGGAGCTAATCAGCCCCAGCATTTT. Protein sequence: CASSLRFKGANQPQHF.

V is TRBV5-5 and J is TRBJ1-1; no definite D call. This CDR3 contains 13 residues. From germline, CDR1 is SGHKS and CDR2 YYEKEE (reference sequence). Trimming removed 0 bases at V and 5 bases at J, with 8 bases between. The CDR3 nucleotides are TGTGCCAGCAGCTTGGGGCAGATTACTGAAGCTTTCTTT. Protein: CASSLGQITEAFF.

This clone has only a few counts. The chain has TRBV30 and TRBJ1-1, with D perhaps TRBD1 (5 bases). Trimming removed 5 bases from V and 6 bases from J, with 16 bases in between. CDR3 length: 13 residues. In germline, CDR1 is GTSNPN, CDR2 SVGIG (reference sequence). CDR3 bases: TGTGCCTGGGGTCCGGTGGGGCTCGCTGAAGCTTTCTTT. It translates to CAWGPVGLAEAFF. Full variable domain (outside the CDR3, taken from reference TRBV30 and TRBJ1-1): SQTIHQWPATLVQPVGSPLSLECTVEGTSNPNLYWYRQAAGRGLQLLFYSVGIGQISSEVPQNLSASRPQDRQFILSSKKLLLSDSGFYLCAWGPVGLAEAFFGQGTRLTVV.

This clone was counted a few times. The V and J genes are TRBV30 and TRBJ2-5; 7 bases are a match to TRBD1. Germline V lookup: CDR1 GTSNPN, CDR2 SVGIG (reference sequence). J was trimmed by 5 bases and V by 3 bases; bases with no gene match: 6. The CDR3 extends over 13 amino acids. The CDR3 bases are TGTGCCTGGAGCGGACAGGTCTGGGAGACCCAGTACTTC. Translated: CAWSGQVWETQYF.

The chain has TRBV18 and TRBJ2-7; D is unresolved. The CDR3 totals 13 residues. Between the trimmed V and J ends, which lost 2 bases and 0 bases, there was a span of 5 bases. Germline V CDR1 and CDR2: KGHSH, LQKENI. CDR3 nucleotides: TGTGCCAGCTCACCAGGGCCCTCCTACGAGCAGTACTTC. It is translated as CASSPGPSYEQYF.

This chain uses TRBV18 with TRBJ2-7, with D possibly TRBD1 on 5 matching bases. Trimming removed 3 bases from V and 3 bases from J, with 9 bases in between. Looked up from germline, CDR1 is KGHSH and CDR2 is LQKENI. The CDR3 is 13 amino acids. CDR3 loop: CASSPARGYEQYF. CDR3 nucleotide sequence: TGTGCCAGCTCACCGGCTAGGGGCTACGAGCAGTACTTC.

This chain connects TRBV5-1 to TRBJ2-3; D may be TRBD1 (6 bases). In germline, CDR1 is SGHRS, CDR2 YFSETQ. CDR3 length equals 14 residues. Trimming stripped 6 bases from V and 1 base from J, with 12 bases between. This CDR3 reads CASNPAGGTDTQYF. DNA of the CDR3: TGCGCCAGCAATCCGGCAGGGGGCACAGATACGCAGTATTTT.

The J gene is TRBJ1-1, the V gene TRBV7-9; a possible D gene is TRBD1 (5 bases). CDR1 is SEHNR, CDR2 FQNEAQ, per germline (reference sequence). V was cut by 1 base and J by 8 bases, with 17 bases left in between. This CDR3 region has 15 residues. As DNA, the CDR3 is TGTGCCAGCAGCTTAGAAGGTTCCAGGGTAGTCGAAGCTTTCTTT. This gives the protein CASSLEGSRVVEAFF.

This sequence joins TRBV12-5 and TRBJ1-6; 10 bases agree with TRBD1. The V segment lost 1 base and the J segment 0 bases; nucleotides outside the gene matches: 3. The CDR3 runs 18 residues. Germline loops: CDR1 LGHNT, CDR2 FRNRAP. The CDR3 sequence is CASGLGTGGVSYNSPLHF. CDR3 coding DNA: TGTGCTAGTGGTTTGGGGACAGGGGGGGTCTCCTATAATTCACCCCTCCACTTT.

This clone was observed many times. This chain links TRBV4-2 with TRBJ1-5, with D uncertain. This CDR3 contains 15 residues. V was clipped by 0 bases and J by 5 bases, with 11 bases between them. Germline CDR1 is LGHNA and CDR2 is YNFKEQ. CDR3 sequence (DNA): TGTGCCAGCAGCCAAGAGTGGACGGGAGATCAGCCCCAGCATTTT. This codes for CASSQEWTGDQPQHF.

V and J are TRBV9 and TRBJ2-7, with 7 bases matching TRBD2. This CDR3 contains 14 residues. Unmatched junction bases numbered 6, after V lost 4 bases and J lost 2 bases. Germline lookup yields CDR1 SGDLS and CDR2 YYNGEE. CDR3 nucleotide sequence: TGTGCCAGCAGCTTAGCGGCGGGGGCCTACGAGCAGTACTTC. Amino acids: CASSLAAGAYEQYF.

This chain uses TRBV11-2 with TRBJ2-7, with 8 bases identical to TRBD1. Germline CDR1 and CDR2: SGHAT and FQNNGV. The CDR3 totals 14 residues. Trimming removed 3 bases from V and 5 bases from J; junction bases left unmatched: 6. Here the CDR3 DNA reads TGTGCCAGCAGCTTGGACAGGGCAATTCACGAGCAGTACTTC. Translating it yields CASSLDRAIHEQYF.